This entry concerns a single T cell receptor (beta chain). What it binds is not known. The source of the sample is a study of response to subunit inactivated influenza vaccine. Germline-derived CDR1 and CDR2 are GTSNPN and SVGIG (reference sequence). The germline V and J ends were trimmed by 1 base and 0 bases, with 10 bases remaining between them. There are 16 residues in the CDR3. General study results and limits: Authors suggested each seasonal flu vaccination may recruit only limited numbers of new T cells.

TCRdb analysed the RT-PCR reads with MiXCR anew, one entry per CDR3 protein. Of over 800,000 distinct CDR3 sequences listed, 21% were seen once; the top ten hold roughly 10%. This specimen consisted of PBMCs from blood, obtained 4 to 6 days after vaccination. V gene TRBV30 combines with J gene TRBJ2-6; D not certain. This clonotype originated in a man aged 45 to 65 who received an inactivated influenza vaccine. CDR3 in DNA: TGTGCCTGGAGTGCAGGCTCGGACTCTGGGGCCAACGTCCTGACTTTC. It specifies CAWSAGSDSGANVLTF.